The entry below describes one T cell receptor beta chain. No antigen is known for it. Assay: immunoSEQ multiplex PCR; the TCRdb copy retains only in-frame clones and omits some. The data contain about 2 million clones, about 95% of them singletons. The data were taken from a study of shared clonotypes between healthy human individuals. Findings and limits, study-wide: Memory subsets generally showed lower estimated richness than naive subsets. Though the depth was large, rarefaction showed that sorted-subset sequencing was incomplete.

Input material: naive CD4+ T cells sorted from blood. Subset denoted: CD45RA+ positively selected. The TCR sequence derives from a man between 18 and 29 years old in good health.

CDR3 nucleotides: TGTGCCAGCACTCAGGATAGGGGAGTGACTGAAGCTTTCTTT. Translated, it gives CASTQDRGVTEAFF. The chain uses TRBV6-5 and TRBJ1-1; maybe TRBD1 (5 bases). Germline CDR1 MNHEY, CDR2 SVGAGI. CDR3 size: 14 residues. Trimming stripped 7 bases from V and 5 bases from J, with 17 bases between.